This T cell receptor (beta chain) was captured in a study of blood T cell repertoires in COVID-19. Study background: The cDNA or gDNA used as material had been derived from T cells, B-cell-depleted T cells, or PBMCs.

Seattle's cohort entered during active infection and was followed longitudinally. From germline, CDR1 is SQVTM and CDR2 ANQGSEA. There are 13 residues in the CDR3. The junction had 3 bases not matched to a gene; V was cut back by 2 bases and J by 2 bases. TCRdb keeps only in-frame clones here, not all; method: immunoSEQ multiplex PCR. In the table there are 310,000 or so clones, just over 90% of which are singletons. The TCR was taken from a woman under 40 with COVID-19, enrolled during active disease. The specimen sequenced was peripheral blood. The chain employs TRBV29-1 and TRBJ2-7; 7 positions match TRBD2. The CDR3 here is CSVELAETYEQYF. CDR3 in DNA: TGCAGCGTTGAACTAGCGGAAACCTACGAGCAGTACTTC.